Each of the 16 T cell receptor beta chains below was sequenced from the same sample in a study of tumor-infiltrating lymphocytes in primary liver carcinoma. The researchers obtained blood RNA from unsorted whole blood and also extracted germline DNA. A constant-region primer primed TCR beta cDNA synthesis from about 0.55 ug of total RNA. Library construction for TCR beta comprised three nested multiplex PCR rounds performed with slightly modified ARM-PCR. A C-beta reverse primer and TRBV1-TRBV30 forward primers served in each of the first two PCR rounds, at 10 cycles apiece. From the multiplex PCR reads, TCRdb called clonotypes with MiXCR, one entry per CDR3 protein. Of hundreds of thousands of distinct CDR3 sequences listed, more than 55% are singletons. Sample: peripheral blood. The receptors stem from a woman in her thirties with primary liver carcinoma and hepatitis B virus infection.

Ten or more counts support this clonotype. V is TRBV11-2 and J is TRBJ1-2, with D uncertain. The germline V gene encodes CDR1 SGHAT and CDR2 FQNNGV. V lost 4 bases and J lost 4, with 13 bases in between. The CDR3 runs to 14 residues. In DNA, the CDR3 is TGTGCCAGCAGCTATTTGTCGTCGAGCTATGGCTACACCTTC. It encodes CASSYLSSSYGYTF.

This clonotype was observed many times. The chain employs TRBV6-5 and TRBJ2-3; no reliable D call. Trimming removed 2 bases at V and 0 bases at J, with 9 bases between. Germline values: CDR1 MNHEY, CDR2 SVGAGI. There are 15 residues in the CDR3. The CDR3 spells CASSYDVWSTDTQYF. The CDR3 nucleotides read TGTGCCAGCAGTTACGACGTCTGGAGCACAGATACGCAGTATTTT.

Turning to this clonotype: Given a much more abundant clone one base away, this may be a read error. The gene calls are TRBV6-2 or TRBV6-3 and TRBJ2-7; 8 nucleotides agree with TRBD1. After removal of 5 bases from V and 7 bases from J, the junction contained 13 bases not matched to a gene. CDR1 is MNHEY and CDR2 is SVGEGT in the germline V gene. The CDR3 totals 15 residues. The CDR3 DNA follows: TGTGCCAGCAGTCCACGTCGGGACAGGTTAATTGAGCAGTACTTC. This encodes CASSPRRDRLIEQYF.

Concerning this clonotype itself: This may stem from a read error, because a much larger clone lies one nucleotide away. The J gene is TRBJ1-2, the V gene TRBV12-3 or TRBV12-4; D not certain. The CDR3 length is 13 residues. V gave up 11 bases and J gave up 7 bases, with 20 bases separating them. The CDR3 DNA follows: TGTGCCCTCACAACCCCGGGGTCTAGTGGCTACACCTTC. This translates into CALTTPGSSGYTF.

This clonotype has a single count. A much larger clone is a single base away; this may be a read error. The rearrangement links TRBV7-8 to TRBJ2-1; D possibly corresponds to TRBD1 (6 bases). This CDR3 comprises 14 residues. Germline V gene sequence: CDR1 SGHVS, CDR2 FQNEAQ. The CDR3 protein is CTSSPRGLSNEQFF. The CDR3 DNA is TGTACCAGCAGCCCCAGGGGCCTCAGCAATGAGCAGTTCTTC.

The chain couples TRBV11-2 to TRBJ2-2; D gene unclear. Germline V gene sequence: CDR1 SGHAT, CDR2 FQNNGV. The CDR3 runs to 15 residues. Between the trimmed V and J ends, which lost 10 bases and 0 bases, there was a span of 15 bases. CDR3 protein: CANSLGNANTGELFF. CDR3 DNA sequence: TGTGCCAACAGTTTAGGCAACGCGAACACCGGGGAGCTGTTTTTT.

On this clonotype: This may stem from a read error, because a much larger clone lies one nucleotide away. The rearrangement joins TRBV6-1 to TRBJ2-5, with a weak D call TRBD1 (6 bases). Germline assignment: CDR1 MNHNS and CDR2 SASEGT. The CDR3 is 13 amino acids. The CDR3 region has the DNA TGTACCAGCAGTGAACAGGGCCGAGAGACCCAGTACTTC. The encoded protein is CTSSEQGRETQYF.

This clonotype has more than one count but fewer than ten. This chain uses TRBV4-1 with TRBJ1-3, with TRBD1 as a possible D gene (6 bases). The germline CDR1 and CDR2 sequences are MGHRA and YSYEKL. Deletions cut 0 bases from V and 4 bases from J, with 13 bases between. This CDR3 spans 16 amino acids. Here the CDR3 reads CASSQDSRGPGNTIYF. The CDR3 DNA is TGCGCCAGCAGCCAAGATTCCAGGGGTCCCGGAAACACCATATATTTT.

This clonotype was picked up many times. V gene TRBV29-1 combines with J gene TRBJ2-1; 15 bases are a match to TRBD2. V lost 6 bases to trimming and J lost 8 bases; unmatched junction nucleotides: 14. The CDR3 has 17 amino acids. In germline, CDR1 is SQVTM, CDR2 ANQGSEA. This CDR3 reads CSVSLRTSGRVSDEQFF. Written as DNA, the CDR3 is TGCAGCGTCAGCCTGAGGACTAGCGGGAGGGTGAGCGATGAGCAGTTCTTC.

This clonotype appeared a few times. V gene TRBV29-1 combines with J gene TRBJ2-1; D is perhaps TRBD1 or TRBD2 (6 bases each). Germline CDR1 reads SQVTM; CDR2 reads ANQGSEA. V lost 1 base and J 8 bases, leaving 12 bases between the germline ends. The CDR3 runs 13 residues. In DNA form, the CDR3 reads TGCAGCGTTGAAGGTGGGGGGCGTGATGAGCAGTTCTTC. Its protein product is CSVEGGGRDEQFF.

V usage is TRBV14 and J usage is TRBJ2-1; D is unresolved. The V and J ends lost 1 base and 6 bases respectively, with 13 bases between them. Per germline, CDR1 SGHDN and CDR2 FVKESK. The CDR3 spans 15 residues. CDR3 amino acids: CASSQVRARSNEQFF. In nucleotides, the CDR3 is TGTGCCAGCAGCCAAGTAAGGGCCCGCAGCAATGAGCAGTTCTTC.

This clonotype came up a few times. The V call is TRBV30, the J call TRBJ2-1, with unresolved D. V gave up 2 bases and J gave up 8 bases, with 7 bases separating them. Germline lookup yields CDR1 GTSNPN and CDR2 SVGIG (reference sequence). The CDR3 is made up of 11 amino acids. The chain's CDR3 is CAWSFAYEQFF. CDR3 nucleotide sequence: TGTGCCTGGAGTTTCGCCTATGAGCAGTTCTTC.

J is TRBJ1-5 and V is TRBV6-6; D may be TRBD1 (5 bases). The germline V gene encodes CDR1 MNHNY and CDR2 SVGAGI (reference sequence). Trimming cost V 7 bases and J 0 bases, with 10 bases left between them. This CDR3 is built from 14 residues. CDR3 protein: CASTPGDSNQPQHF. For the CDR3, the DNA is TGTGCCAGCACTCCGGGGGATAGCAATCAGCCCCAGCATTTT.

On this clonotype itself: A junction end diverges from the germline sequence, so it may reflect a read error. V is TRBV11-2 and J is TRBJ2-1; 11 positions agree with TRBD2. The CDR3 sequence is 18 residues long. Germline loops: CDR1 SGHAT, CDR2 FQNNGV. Written as DNA, the CDR3 is TGTGCCAACAGCTTAGGGGCTAGCGGGAGGAGGGCCTACAATGAGCAGTTCTTC. Amino acid sequence: CANSLGASGRRAYNEQFF.

As to this clonotype: A much larger clone differs by one base, so this may be a read error. The CDR3 DNA is TGCTCCAGCAGCCAAGATCCATCGGGGGGCCGGCCAGATACGCAGTATTTT. This gives the protein CSSSQDPSGGRPDTQYF. This chain joins TRBV4-3 and TRBJ2-3; D is perhaps TRBD2 (7 bases). Germline V lookup: CDR1 LGHNA, CDR2 YSLEER. CDR3 length equals 17 residues.

This clonotype was seen a few times. A much larger clonotype is one base distant, so this may be a read error. The chain couples TRBV6-1 to TRBJ2-3; 7 bases align to TRBD1. CDR3 length equals 15 residues. Germline V gives CDR1 MNHNS, CDR2 SASEGT. The CDR3 loop is CVSTPRTGTTDTQYF. CDR3 sequence (DNA): TGTGTCAGCACCCCCCGGACAGGAACCACAGATACGCAGTATTTT.